This T cell receptor beta chain originates from a study of blood T cell repertoires in COVID-19. Looking at the study overall: Donors in Cohort 3 who had recovered were those with two negative PCRs, healthcare professional clearance, or resolution of their symptoms.

The CDR3 consists of 14 residues. The V segment lost 1 base and the J segment 2 bases; nucleotides outside the gene matches: 2. CDR1 SGHAT and CDR2 FQNNGV come from the germline V gene. Participants spanned ages about 18 to 100 years and resided in about 25 US areas. Cohort allocation depended upon clinical history that participants reported. As for this clone: The sample contains more than one DNA sequence encoding this CDR3.

Produced via immunoSEQ multiplex PCR; TCRdb's table is partial and in-frame only. The repertoire holds approximately 250,000 clones, with more than 75% as singletons. The sequence was collected from a woman aged 60-75 years in a cohort exposed to, infected with or recovered from COVID-19 (not recorded which). Sequencing used PBMCs or T cells enriched from blood (not recorded which). The rearrangement joins TRBV11-2 to TRBJ2-7, with 7 bases that match TRBD2. CDR3 coding DNA: TGTGCCAGCAGCTTAGGGGGAGGGGCCTACGAGCAGTACTTC. Translating gives CASSLGGGAYEQYF. The full variable domain, completed using reference TRBV11-2 and TRBJ2-7, is EAGVAQSPRYKIIEKRQSVAFWCNPISGHATLYWYQQILGQGPKLLIQFQNNGVVDDSQLPKDRFSAERLKGVDSTLKIQPAKLEDSAVYLCASSLGGGAYEQYFGPGTRLTVT.